A single sample gave rise to the 5 T cell receptor beta chains below, sequenced in a study of T cell responses to AZD1222 COVID-19 vaccine. Generated by immunoSEQ multiplex PCR, the TCRdb table keeps only in-frame clones and is missing some. Of approximately 130,000 clones in the sample, 85% to 90% were seen once. Material: peripheral blood, obtained on day 0 of AZD1222 vaccination. These TCRs come from an adult in good health.

The chain couples TRBV6-5 to TRBJ1-1; D might be TRBD1 (6 bases). The germline CDR1 and CDR2 sequences are MNHEY and SVGAGI. The CDR3 runs to 15 residues. With 2 bases removed from V and 0 bases from J, the gap between germline ends came to 10 bases. CDR3 region: CASSYGGLMNTEAFF. As DNA, the CDR3 is TGTGCCAGCAGTTACGGGGGGCTAATGAACACTGAAGCTTTCTTT.

This clone was seen once. The chain employs TRBV4-1 and TRBJ2-5; 7 bases line up with TRBD2. The CDR3 totals 15 residues. Trimming cost V 4 bases and J 2 bases; bases outside gene matches: 7. CDR1 MGHRA and CDR2 YSYEKL come from the germline V gene. This chain's CDR3 is CASSRGAGDQETQYF. The CDR3, as DNA: TGCGCCAGCAGCCGTGGTGCGGGGGATCAAGAGACCCAGTACTTC.

The gene calls are TRBV15 and TRBJ1-3, with D perhaps TRBD1 (6 bases). Germline CDR1 reads LNHNV; CDR2 reads YYDKDF (reference sequence). The CDR3 spans 13 residues. Trimming removed 0 bases from V and 8 bases from J, with 8 bases in between. The CDR3 sequence is CATSRDPGDTIYF. CDR3 in DNA: TGTGCCACCAGCAGAGACCCAGGGGACACCATATATTTT.

A remark on this clone: In the same sample, other DNA sequences code for this CDR3. This chain joins TRBV12-3 or TRBV12-4 and TRBJ1-2; D is perhaps TRBD1 (6 bases). V was pared by 6 bases and J by 2 bases, with 10 bases between. The CDR3 has 13 residues. The chain's CDR3 is CASSLTGNYGYTF. The CDR3 bases are TGTGCCAGCAGCCTTACAGGGAACTATGGCTACACCTTC.

V gene TRBV4-1 combines with J gene TRBJ2-7; no firm D call. V shed 3 bases and J shed 1 base, with 13 bases lying between them. Germline CDR1 and CDR2: MGHRA and YSYEKL. CDR3 length: 15 residues. CDR3 amino acids: CASSHPGQSSYEQYF. CDR3 nucleotides: TGCGCCAGCAGCCACCCCGGCCAAAGTTCCTACGAGCAGTACTTC.